Below are 16 T cell receptor beta chains sequenced from a single sample in a study of shared clonotypes between healthy human individuals. The assay was immunoSEQ multiplex PCR, and TCRdb's table has in-frame clones only and misses some. In the table there are 1.5 million to 2.5 million clones, approximately 95% of which are singletons. CD45RO negativity and positive selection for CCR7 defined naive CD8 cells, a population that excluded terminally differentiated effector memory CD45RA+ cells. Material: naive CD8+ T cells sorted from blood. These receptors all come from a man younger than 35 in good health.

As for this clone: Within the sample, other DNA sequences also encode this same CDR3. This chain connects TRBV7-9 to TRBJ2-2; unclear D gene. The germline V and J ends were trimmed by 2 bases and 2 bases, with 3 bases remaining between them. Per germline, CDR1 SEHNR and CDR2 FQNEAQ (reference sequence). CDR3 size: 13 residues. CDR3 nucleotides: TGTGCCAGCAGCTTACCAAACACCGGGGAGCTGTTTTTT. It yields the protein CASSLPNTGELFF. Filled out from reference TRBV7-9 and TRBJ2-2, the complete variable domain reads DTGVSQNPRHKITKRGQNVTFRCDPISEHNRLYWYRQTLGQGPEFLTYFQNEAQLEKSRLLSDRFSAERPKGSFSTLEIQRTEQGDSAMYLCASSLPNTGELFFGEGSRLTVL.

The J gene is TRBJ2-7, the V gene TRBV5-5, with D uncertain. Trimming pared 2 bases from V and 5 bases from J, leaving 11 bases between. The V gene's germline CDR1 is SGHKS and CDR2 YYEKEE (reference sequence). The CDR3 is made up of 13 amino acids. Here the CDR3 reads CASSLKYSHEQYF. CDR3 nucleotides: TGTGCCAGCAGCTTAAAGTATTCACACGAGCAGTACTTC.

Regarding this clone: Other DNA variants within this sample encode the same CDR3. The chain carries TRBV6-5 and TRBJ2-1; maybe TRBD2 (5 bases). V lost 3 bases and J 4 bases, leaving 13 bases between the germline ends. The CDR3 is 15 amino acids. Germline CDR1 and CDR2: MNHEY and SVGAGI. The DNA of the CDR3 is TGTGCCAGCAGTTATGTGGGAGCTCGGTACAATGAGCAGTTCTTC. Residues: CASSYVGARYNEQFF.

The chain recombines TRBV5-1 with TRBJ2-7; 9 nucleotides align to TRBD1. CDR3 length: 16 amino acids. Germline CDR1 SGHRS, CDR2 YFSETQ. Unmatched junction bases numbered 12, after V lost 3 bases and J lost 5 bases. The CDR3 DNA sequence: TGCGCCAGCAGCTACCCTCCGGGACAGGGCTTCGACGAGCAGTACTTC. It translates to CASSYPPGQGFDEQYF.

This chain links TRBV27 with TRBJ2-7, with D perhaps matching TRBD1 (6 bases). Germline V gives CDR1 MNHEY, CDR2 SMNVEV (reference sequence). V gave up 6 bases and J gave up 2 bases, with 11 bases separating them. The CDR3 consists of 13 residues. The DNA for the CDR3 is TGTGCCAGCAGCCCGGACAGAACCTACGAGCAGTACTTC. Translating it yields CASSPDRTYEQYF.

The rearrangement uses TRBV2 and TRBJ2-2; D may correspond to TRBD1 or TRBD2 (8 bases each). In germline, CDR1 is SNHLY, CDR2 FYNNEI. Trimming removed 7 bases at V and 7 bases at J, with 25 bases between. The CDR3 extends over 17 amino acids. CDR3 nucleotide sequence: TGTGCCAGCACGAAAGCGGGAGAGGACAGGGATCACGGGGAGCTGTTTTTT. Amino acids: CASTKAGEDRDHGELFF.

V and J are TRBV4-1 and TRBJ1-2; 9 bases are shared with TRBD1. The CDR3 has 14 amino acids. Germline assignment: CDR1 MGHRA and CDR2 YSYEKL. CDR3 residues: CASGPTGGNYGYTF. The CDR3 DNA is TGCGCAAGCGGCCCTACAGGGGGCAACTATGGCTACACCTTC.

This rearrangement joins TRBV4-3 to TRBJ2-1; 9 bases are shared with TRBD2. Germline CDR1 is LGHNA and CDR2 is YSLEER. V lost 5 bases, J lost 6 bases, and 5 bases stayed unmatched. The CDR3 is 14 residues long. CDR3 protein: CASSLREGLNEQFF. In nucleotides, the CDR3 is TGCGCCAGCAGCTTGCGGGAGGGCCTCAATGAGCAGTTCTTC.

The chain couples TRBV7-9 to TRBJ2-7; 12 positions agree with TRBD2. The CDR3 is 18 residues long. Unmatched junction bases numbered 10, after V lost 1 base and J lost 3 bases. Germline V gene data show CDR1 as SEHNR and CDR2 as FQNEAQ (reference sequence). The CDR3 protein is CASSLGTSGILMLYEQYF. The CDR3 nucleotides are TGTGCCAGCAGCTTAGGGACTAGCGGGATTTTGATGCTCTACGAGCAGTACTTC.

This clone appeared a single time. The chain is built from TRBV9 and TRBJ2-1, with 8 bases that match TRBD2. V lost 0 bases to trimming and J lost 8 bases; unmatched junction nucleotides: 7. CDR1 SGDLS and CDR2 YYNGEE come from the germline V gene. The CDR3 covers 15 residues. CDR3 nucleotides: TGTGCCAGCAGCGTAGGCGGGAGGACGGTAGATGAGCAGTTCTTC. Its protein is CASSVGGRTVDEQFF.

The V and J genes are TRBV19 and TRBJ1-5, with TRBD1 identical over 8 bases. Germline CDR1 LNHDA, CDR2 SQIVND (reference sequence). The J segment lost 6 bases and the V segment lost 3 bases, leaving 16 bases of the junction unmatched. The CDR3 is 18 residues long. This chain's CDR3 is CASSILGGTGIVRQPQHF. As DNA, the CDR3 is TGTGCCAGTAGTATTTTAGGGGGGACAGGCATTGTTCGTCAGCCCCAGCATTTT. Filled out from reference TRBV19 and TRBJ1-5, the complete variable domain reads DGGITQSPKYLFRKEGQNVTLSCEQNLNHDAMYWYRQDPGQGLRLIYYSQIVNDFQKGDIAEGYSVSREKKESFPLTVTSAQKNPTAFYLCASSILGGTGIVRQPQHFGDGTRLSIL.

As concerns this clone: Distinct nucleotide sequences in the sample also encode this CDR3. The chain couples TRBV11-2 to TRBJ2-6; 7 bases are shared with TRBD1. The CDR3 has 15 residues. V dropped 5 bases and J dropped 1; count of bases not matched to a gene: 2. Per germline, CDR1 SGHAT and CDR2 FQNNGV. The CDR3 DNA reads TGTGCCAGCAGCCTGGGACAGTCTGGGGCCAACGTCCTGACTTTC. Translated: CASSLGQSGANVLTF.

This rearrangement joins TRBV5-4 to TRBJ1-2, with TRBD1 matching over 11 bases. The J segment lost 8 bases and the V segment lost 4 bases, leaving 10 bases of the junction unmatched. The length of the CDR3 is 15 residues. CDR1 SGHNT and CDR2 YYREEE come from the germline V gene (reference sequence). The CDR3 is CASSIPDRGPWGYTF. The CDR3 DNA sequence: TGTGCCAGCAGCATCCCGGACAGGGGGCCCTGGGGCTACACCTTC.

The CDR3 protein is CASSLEGAGDTQYF. In DNA form, the CDR3 reads TGTGCCAGCAGCTTAGAAGGGGCGGGAGATACGCAGTATTTT. The chain joins TRBV11-2 to TRBJ2-3, with D possibly being TRBD1 or TRBD2 (5 bases each). V gave up 0 bases and J gave up 5 bases, with 9 bases separating them. Germline V gene data show CDR1 as SGHAT and CDR2 as FQNNGV. The CDR3 is 14 amino acids.

This chain uses TRBV30 with TRBJ2-7, with a tentative D call TRBD1 (7 bases). Deletions cut 3 bases from V and 6 bases from J, with 15 bases between. The CDR3 is 13 amino acids. Germline V gene lookup returns CDR1 GTSNPN and CDR2 SVGIG (reference sequence). The CDR3 DNA is TGTGCCTGGAGCCCTCAGGGGGGCGTCGAGCAGTACTTC. Translating it yields CAWSPQGGVEQYF.

The chain carries TRBV28 and TRBJ1-4; 7 nucleotides match TRBD1. Germline trimming cut 4 bases from V and 2 bases from J; bases unmatched to any gene: 10. Germline V gene data show CDR1 as MDHEN and CDR2 as SYDVKM. This CDR3 is built from 17 residues. CDR3 residues: CASSSLQGELTNEKLFF. The CDR3 bases are TGTGCCAGCAGTTCCCTCCAGGGGGAACTGACTAATGAAAAACTGTTTTTT.